The following is a T cell receptor beta chain sequence with its context. Its target is unknown. TCRdb itself ran the reads through MiXCR, one entry per CDR3 protein. The sample lists about 700,000 distinct CDR3 sequences, around a third occurring once. These data belong to a study of T cell repertoires in cytomegalovirus infection. Study-level information: Indications of both CMV infection and matching HLA type were provided by public TCR beta signatures.

General study findings and limits: The study identified carriers of CMV plus the relevant HLA from cumulative public TCR beta family frequency. HLA-C-restricted CMV-specific TCR beta clonotypes were dominant in the ex vivo response.

The sequencing here drew on cultured PBMCs, taken from culture after CMV antigen stimulation. The clonotype was recovered from a human donor in good health (CMV status not recorded). Some clones in this sample may be carry-over from other donors' samples.

The CDR3 DNA reads as TGTGCCAGCAGTCCCACAGGAGTCTCAAACTATGGCTACACCTTC. As protein: CASSPTGVSNYGYTF. The chain links TRBV27 to TRBJ1-2; a possible D gene is TRBD1 (5 bases). The CDR3 totals 15 residues. The V and J ends lost 5 bases and 2 bases respectively, with 15 bases between them. Germline V gene lookup returns CDR1 MNHEY and CDR2 SMNVEV (reference sequence).